This T cell receptor (beta chain) is from a study of cytomegalovirus exposure and HLA in healthy donors. Across the whole study: Previous work identified roughly 120 million unique TCR beta sequences from around 180 million T cells.

Researchers ran the PCR with 60 Vbeta and 13 Jbeta primers. TCRdb's copy holds only in-frame clones and misses some; the assay was immunoSEQ multiplex PCR. The sample has over 100,000 clones; roughly two thirds are singletons. A single count supports this clone. Its specificity is unknown. Study outcomes and limitations: TCR beta V- and J-gene trimming was later associated with a missense DCLRE1C variant.

CDR1 is SQVTM, CDR2 ANQGSEA, per germline. V lost 6 bases and J 7 bases, leaving 9 bases between the germline ends. The CDR3 consists of 11 residues. The source material was PBMCs. This chain uses TRBV29-1 with TRBJ2-2; D possibly corresponds to TRBD2 (5 bases). The clonotype originates from a man aged 40-49 years in good health and CMV-seronegative. The CDR3 sequence: CSVADGGELFF. CDR3 DNA sequence: TGCAGCGTAGCGGACGGCGGGGAGCTGTTTTTT.